The sequence of this TCR beta chain was determined in a study of blood T cell repertoires in COVID-19. About the research overall: From the United States, Italy and Spain came samples of acute and convalescent COVID-19.

This clone was detected only once. The Seattle patients, enrolled during active infection, were followed longitudinally. Using immunoSEQ multiplex PCR, the repertoire was profiled, and TCRdb retains in-frame clones only, with some absent. The top ten hold roughly 6.6% of the sample, which has under 450,000 clones, around nine tenths seen once. The CDR3 has 14 residues. The germline V gene encodes CDR1 SGHTA and CDR2 FQGTGA. Trimming removed 6 bases from V and 0 bases from J, with 11 bases in between. The clonotype comes from an older woman with COVID-19, enrolled during active disease. The sequenced sample consisted of peripheral blood. The chain combines TRBV7-3 with TRBJ2-5; no definite D call. The CDR3 protein is CASSPSANQETQYF. CDR3 nucleotides: TGTGCCAGCAGTCCCAGCGCAAACCAAGAGACCCAGTACTTC.